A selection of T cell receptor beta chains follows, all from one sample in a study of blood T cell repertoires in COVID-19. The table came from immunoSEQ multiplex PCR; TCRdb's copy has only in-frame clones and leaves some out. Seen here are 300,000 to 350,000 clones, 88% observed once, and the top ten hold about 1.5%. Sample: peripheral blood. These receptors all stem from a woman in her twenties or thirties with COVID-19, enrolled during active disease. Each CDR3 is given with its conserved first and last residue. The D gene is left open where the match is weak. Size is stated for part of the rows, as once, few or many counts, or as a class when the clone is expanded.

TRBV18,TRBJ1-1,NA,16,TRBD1,TGTGCCAGCTCACCACCTACCGGGACAGATTACACTGAAGCTTTCTTT,CASSPPTGTDYTEAFF
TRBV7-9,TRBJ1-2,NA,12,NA,TGTGCCAGCAGCGCCCAGGTTCTAGGCTACACCTTC,CASSAQVLGYTF
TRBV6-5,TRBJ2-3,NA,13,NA,TGTGCCAGCAGTCCTTTGTCCTCGGATACGCAGTATTTT,CASSPLSSDTQYF
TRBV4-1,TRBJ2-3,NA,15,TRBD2,TGCGCCAGCAGAATACCGGGGGGGACCACAGATACGCAGTATTTT,CASRIPGGTTDTQYF
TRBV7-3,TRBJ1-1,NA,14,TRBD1,TGTGCCAGCAGCTCTCCGGACAGGGGTTCCGAAGCTTTCTTT,CASSSPDRGSEAFF
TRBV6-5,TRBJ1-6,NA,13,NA,TGTGCCAGCTGGACAGAGTATAATTCACCCCTCCACTTT,CASWTEYNSPLHF
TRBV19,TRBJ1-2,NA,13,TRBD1,TGTGCCAGTAGTCCGACAGGGGGCTATGGCTACACCTTC,CASSPTGGYGYTF
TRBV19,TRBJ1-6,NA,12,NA,TGTGCCAGTAGTATAGGAGGGTCACCCCTCCACTTT,CASSIGGSPLHF
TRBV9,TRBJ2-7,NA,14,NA,TGTGCCAGCAGCGTAGGGTGGGCCCCCTACGAGCAGTACTTC,CASSVGWAPYEQYF
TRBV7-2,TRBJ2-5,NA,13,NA,TGTGCCAGCAGCTTTTCACAGGGAGAGACCCAGTACTTC,CASSFSQGETQYF
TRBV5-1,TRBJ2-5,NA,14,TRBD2,TGCGCCAGCCGGTGGACTAGTCTAGGCGAGACCCAGTACTTC,CASRWTSLGETQYF
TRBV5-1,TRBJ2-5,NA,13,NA,TGCGCCAGCAGCTTGGGCGTTCAAGAGACCCAGTACTTC,CASSLGVQETQYF
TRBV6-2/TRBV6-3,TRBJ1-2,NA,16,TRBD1,TGTGCCAGCAGTTACCCGCGAGGGACAGGGGCGAATGGCTACACCTTC,CASSYPRGTGANGYTF
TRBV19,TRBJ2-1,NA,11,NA,TGTGCCAGTAGCGAGATTGATGAGCAGTTCTTC,CASSEIDEQFF
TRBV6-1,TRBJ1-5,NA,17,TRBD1,TGTGCCAGCAGTGAGGACAGGGCCGGTTATAGCAATCAGCCCCAGCATTTT,CASSEDRAGYSNQPQHF
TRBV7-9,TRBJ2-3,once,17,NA,TGTGCCAGCAGCTTAGCGGATGGGGGGGCCTTCACAGATACGCAGTATTTT,CASSLADGGAFTDTQYF
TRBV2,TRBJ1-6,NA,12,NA,TGTGCCAGCAGACAGGGCAATTCACCCCTCCACTTT,CASRQGNSPLHF
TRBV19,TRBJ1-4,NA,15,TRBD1,TGTGCCAGTAGTACGTCACAGGGGGGGAGCGAAAAACTGTTTTTT,CASSTSQGGSEKLFF
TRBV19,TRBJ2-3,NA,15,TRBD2,TGTGCCAGTAGGAGCCCTAGCGGGGGCACAGATACGCAGTATTTT,CASRSPSGGTDTQYF
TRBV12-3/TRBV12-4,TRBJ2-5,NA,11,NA,TGTGCCAGCAGTTTCTCAGAGACCCAGTACTTC,CASSFSETQYF
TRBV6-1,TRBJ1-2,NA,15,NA,TGTGCCAGCAGTGATTCCAGGACAAGGAACTATGGCTACACCTTC,CASSDSRTRNYGYTF
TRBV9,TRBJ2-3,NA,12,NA,TGTGCCAGCAGCGTAGGCGCAGATACGCAGTATTTT,CASSVGADTQYF
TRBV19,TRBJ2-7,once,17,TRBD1,TGTGCCAGTAGTATAGCCACAGGGGGGCCCATCCTCTACGAGCAGTACTTC,CASSIATGGPILYEQYF
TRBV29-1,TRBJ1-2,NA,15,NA,TGCAGCGTTGAAGTCCCCCCGGGAGGGATTTATGGCTACACCTTC,CSVEVPPGGIYGYTF
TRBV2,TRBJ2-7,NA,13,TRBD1,TGTGCCAGCAGAGGACAGGGTCGCGACGAGCAGTACTTC,CASRGQGRDEQYF
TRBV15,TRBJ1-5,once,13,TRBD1,TGTGCCACCAGCAACACAGGGGTTCAGCCCCAGCATTTT,CATSNTGVQPQHF
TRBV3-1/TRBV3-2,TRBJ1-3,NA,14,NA,TGTGCCAGCAGCCAAGGGGGCGGCGGAAACACCATATATTTT,CASSQGGGGNTIYF
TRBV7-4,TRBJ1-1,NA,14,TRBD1,TGTGCCAGCGTCCACAGGGGGCTGGGCACTGAAGCTTTCTTT,CASVHRGLGTEAFF
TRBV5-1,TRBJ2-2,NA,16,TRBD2,TGCGCCAGCAGTCGATCAGGACTAGCGAGGTCCGGGGAGCTGTTTTTT,CASSRSGLARSGELFF
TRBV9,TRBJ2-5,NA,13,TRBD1,TGTGCCAGCAGCGTGGACAGGGGAGAGACCCAGTACTTC,CASSVDRGETQYF
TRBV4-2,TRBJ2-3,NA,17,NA,TGTGCCAGCAGCCAAGATGATCGCTTGGTTTCGGCAGATACGCAGTATTTT,CASSQDDRLVSADTQYF
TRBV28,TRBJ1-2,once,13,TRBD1,TGTGCCAGCAACATACAGGGGGCAGATGGCTACACCTTC,CASNIQGADGYTF
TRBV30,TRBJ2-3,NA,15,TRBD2,TGTGCCTGGAGTGGGATAGCGGGGGTTAGCGATACGCAGTATTTT,CAWSGIAGVSDTQYF
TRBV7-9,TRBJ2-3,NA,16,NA,TGTGCCAGCAGCTTACATGGTGGAGGGACCACAGATACGCAGTATTTT,CASSLHGGGTTDTQYF
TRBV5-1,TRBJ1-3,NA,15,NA,TGCGCCAGCAGCTTGCGAGCAGGGGCTGGAAACACCATATATTTT,CASSLRAGAGNTIYF
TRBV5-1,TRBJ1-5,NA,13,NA,TGCGCCAGCAGGGTCGGTCCCAATCAGCCCCAGCATTTT,CASRVGPNQPQHF
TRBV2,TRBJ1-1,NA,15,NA,TGTGCCAGCAGTGAAGAGGACAGACGGAACACTGAAGCTTTCTTT,CASSEEDRRNTEAFF
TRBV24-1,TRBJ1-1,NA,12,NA,TGTGCCACCAGTGATCTCGGGGGGCGAGCTTTCTTT,CATSDLGGRAFF
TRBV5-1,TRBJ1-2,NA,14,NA,TGCGCCAGCAGCTTGGTGGGGGAGGTCTATGGCTACACCTTC,CASSLVGEVYGYTF
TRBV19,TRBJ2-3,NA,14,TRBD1,TGTGCCAGTAGTTGGACAGGGGGCACAGATACGCAGTATTTT,CASSWTGGTDTQYF